These 32 T cell receptor beta chains were sequenced from one sample in a study of CD8+ T cells in alopecia areata. In each case, RNA was isolated and then reverse transcribed into cDNA as the sequencing template. Method: immunoSEQ multiplex PCR; TCRdb's copy keeps in-frame clones and lacks some. Among some 31,000 clones, more than 60% were seen once, and the ten largest hold around a fifth. Sequencing was carried out using NKG2D-low CD8+ T cells sorted from blood. The receptor set was obtained from a human donor with alopecia areata.

DNA for the CDR3: TGTGCCAGCAGTTCGGGACCCTACGAGCAGTACTTC. It translates to CASSSGPYEQYF. This chain joins TRBV27 and TRBJ2-7; the D call may be TRBD1 or TRBD2 (5 bases each). CDR1 MNHEY and CDR2 SMNVEV come from the germline V gene (reference sequence). Trimming removed 4 bases at V and 2 bases at J, with 6 bases between. This CDR3 comprises 12 residues.

The chain uses TRBV7-2 and TRBJ2-1, with 8 nucleotides matching TRBD2. Per germline, CDR1 SGHTA and CDR2 FQGNSA. The CDR3 has 16 amino acids. The V gene end was trimmed by 2 bases and the J gene end by 2 bases; junction bases not matched to a gene: 5. CDR3 sequence reads: CASSLTSGGTYNEQFF. The CDR3 coding sequence is TGTGCCAGCAGCTTAACGTCGGGAGGGACCTACAATGAGCAGTTCTTC. Based on the CDR3 plus reference TRBV7-2 and TRBJ2-1, the full variable domain is GAGVSQSPSNKVTEKGKDVELRCDPISGHTALYWYRQSLGQGLEFLIYFQGNSAPDKSGLPSDRFSAERTGGSVSTLTIQRTQQEDSAVYLCASSLTSGGTYNEQFFGPGTRLTVL.

The chain couples TRBV5-1 to TRBJ2-2; D possibly corresponds to TRBD1 (6 bases). The germline CDR1 and CDR2 sequences are SGHRS and YFSETQ. This CDR3 has 17 amino acids. Trimming cost V 1 base and J 1 base, with 14 bases left between them. The CDR3 DNA follows: TGCGCCAGCAGCTTGCGCCTCGGACAGCTGAACACCGGGGAGCTGTTTTTT. The encoded protein is CASSLRLGQLNTGELFF.

The CDR3 is CASSRAGETNYEQYF. The CDR3, as DNA: TGTGCCAGCAGTCGAGCGGGGGAGACCAATTACGAGCAGTACTTC. The V call is TRBV5-6, the J call TRBJ2-7; 8 positions agree with TRBD2. CDR3 length equals 15 residues. J gave up 4 bases and V 5 bases, and 11 bases lay outside the gene matches. From germline, CDR1 is SGHDT and CDR2 YYEEEE.

The chain employs TRBV2 and TRBJ2-3; 11 nucleotides match TRBD2. In germline, CDR1 is SNHLY, CDR2 FYNNEI. The CDR3 has 15 residues. The V segment lost 6 bases and the J segment 6 bases; nucleotides outside the gene matches: 8. The CDR3 region has the DNA TGTGCCAGCAGGGTCCCACTAGCGGGAGCGGATACGCAGTATTTT. Protein: CASRVPLAGADTQYF.

Remarks on this clone: Additional DNA sequences in this sample encode the identical CDR3. This sequence joins TRBV29-1 and TRBJ2-7; a weak D match, TRBD1 (6 bases). Germline lookup yields CDR1 SQVTM and CDR2 ANQGSEA. The CDR3 has 14 residues. Trimming stripped 1 base from V and 1 base from J, with 11 bases between. The CDR3 DNA reads TGCAGCGTTGAAGGTTCAGGGGAATCCTACGAGCAGTACTTC. Its translation is CSVEGSGESYEQYF.

This clone was recorded once. V is TRBV30 and J is TRBJ2-7; 9 bases map to TRBD1. Germline V gives CDR1 GTSNPN, CDR2 SVGIG (reference sequence). After removal of 1 base from V and 5 bases from J, the junction contained 6 bases not matched to a gene. This CDR3 comprises 14 residues. The CDR3 sequence: CAWSGDREIDEQYF. In DNA form, the CDR3 reads TGTGCCTGGAGTGGGGACAGGGAAATCGACGAGCAGTACTTC.

This sequence joins TRBV7-2 and TRBJ2-7; possibly TRBD1 for D (6 bases). V was shortened by 0 bases and J by 5 bases, with 14 bases between the two germline ends. Germline-derived CDR1 and CDR2 are SGHTA and FQGNSA. The CDR3 is made up of 15 amino acids. CDR3 region: CASSLAGQRIDEQYF. The CDR3 DNA follows: TGTGCCAGCAGCTTAGCGGGACAACGGATCGACGAGCAGTACTTC.

This clone is medium-sized in the sample. The gene calls are TRBV4-3 and TRBJ2-6; no firm D call. CDR3 size: 16 residues. V was shortened by 0 bases and J by 3 bases, with 9 bases between the two germline ends. Germline V gives CDR1 LGHNA, CDR2 YSLEER. CDR3 DNA sequence: TGCGCCAGCAGCCAAGAAGGCCTCGGTGGGGCCAACGTCCTGACTTTC. It specifies CASSQEGLGGANVLTF.

The rearrangement uses TRBV30 and TRBJ2-7, with TRBD1 identical over 12 bases. V shed 1 base and J 6 bases; nucleotides not matched to a gene: 7. CDR1 is GTSNPN and CDR2 is SVGIG in the germline V gene (reference sequence). CDR3 size: 15 residues. Here the CDR3 reads CAWSDPRDRGLEQYF. The CDR3 nucleotides read TGTGCCTGGAGTGACCCCCGGGACAGGGGGCTCGAGCAGTACTTC.

The CDR3 DNA reads TGCGCCAGCAGCCAAGCCCGGGACAGGGGGCTTTACGAGCAGTACTTC. As protein: CASSQARDRGLYEQYF. V gene TRBV4-1 combines with J gene TRBJ2-7, with 12 bases that match TRBD1. Germline V gives CDR1 MGHRA, CDR2 YSYEKL. With V trimmed by 1 base and J by 4 bases, 5 bases remained unmatched. This CDR3 spans 16 amino acids.

V usage is TRBV2 and J usage is TRBJ2-1; D ambiguous. The CDR3 has 13 residues. Germline loops: CDR1 SNHLY, CDR2 FYNNEI. Trimming removed 0 bases from V and 4 bases from J, with 4 bases in between. CDR3 residues: CASSEAGYNEQFF. The CDR3 nucleotides read TGTGCCAGCAGTGAAGCAGGGTACAATGAGCAGTTCTTC.

This clone has just a few counts. The chain uses TRBV15 and TRBJ2-1; weak D call: TRBD2 (5 bases). Trimming cost V 6 bases and J 2 bases, with 14 bases left between them. The CDR3 runs 15 residues. CDR1 LNHNV and CDR2 YYDKDF come from the germline V gene (reference sequence). CDR3 in DNA: TGTGCCACCAGTCTCGAGAGGGAGCCCTACAATGAGCAGTTCTTC. Translated: CATSLEREPYNEQFF.

The chain is built from TRBV29-1 and TRBJ2-1; TRBD1 matches at 9 bases. The CDR3 extends over 14 amino acids. Germline V gives CDR1 SQVTM, CDR2 ANQGSEA. V lost 2 bases and J lost 2; bases outside the gene matches: 1. CDR3: CSVETGGPYNEQFF. The CDR3 nucleotides read TGCAGCGTTGAAACAGGGGGCCCCTACAATGAGCAGTTCTTC.

The V and J genes are TRBV4-1 and TRBJ2-7; D is perhaps TRBD1 (6 bases). This CDR3 has 17 amino acids. CDR1 and CDR2 (germline): MGHRA, YSYEKL. The V end was cut by 4 bases, the J end by 2 bases, with 21 bases between. Here the CDR3 reads CASSREVPVGAPYEQYF. As DNA, the CDR3 is TGCGCCAGCAGCCGAGAAGTCCCAGTGGGGGCCCCCTACGAGCAGTACTTC.

This clone has just one count. The chain joins TRBV29-1 to TRBJ2-3; 8 nucleotides align to TRBD2. Germline trimming cut 0 bases from V and 1 base from J; bases unmatched to any gene: 9. This CDR3 has 17 residues. From germline, CDR1 is SQVTM and CDR2 ANQGSEA. CDR3 amino acids: CSVEESITGGGTDTQYF. The CDR3 coding sequence is TGCAGCGTTGAAGAGAGTATTACCGGGGGGGGCACAGATACGCAGTATTTT.

V gene TRBV19 combines with J gene TRBJ2-1; a possible D gene is TRBD1 (6 bases). The V gene lost 5 bases and the J gene lost 0 bases, with 11 bases spanning the gap. Germline V gives CDR1 LNHDA, CDR2 SQIVND (reference sequence). The CDR3 consists of 15 residues. CDR3 sequence reads: CASSPTGRSYNEQFF. The CDR3 DNA follows: TGTGCCAGTAGTCCTACAGGGCGCTCCTACAATGAGCAGTTCTTC.

The chain carries TRBV29-1 and TRBJ1-1; D unresolved. The CDR3 spans 12 residues. CDR1 is SQVTM and CDR2 is ANQGSEA in the germline V gene. Trimming removed 6 bases at V and 1 base at J, with 9 bases between. CDR3 DNA: TGCAGCGTAGTAGTACCGAACACTGAAGCTTTCTTT. Its translation is CSVVVPNTEAFF.

This clone showed up just once. V gene TRBV27 combines with J gene TRBJ2-6, with D hard to call. CDR3 length equals 15 residues. In germline, CDR1 is MNHEY, CDR2 SMNVEV (reference sequence). Trimming stripped 4 bases from V and 1 base from J, with 8 bases between. In DNA form, the CDR3 reads TGTGCCAGCAGTTGGGCGTCATCTGGGGCCAACGTCCTGACTTTC. Translated: CASSWASSGANVLTF.

The genes are TRBV6-5 and TRBJ1-1; perhaps TRBD1 as D (5 bases). This CDR3 has 11 residues. V shed 6 bases and J shed 8 bases, with 10 bases lying between them. From germline, CDR1 is MNHEY and CDR2 SVGAGI. CDR3 loop: CASRSGREAFF. DNA for the CDR3: TGTGCCAGCAGGTCAGGGCGGGAAGCTTTCTTT.

This clone has a single count. The CDR3 nucleotides are TGTGCCAGCAGTTTCGCGACACGCACCTACGAGCAGTACTTC. It encodes CASSFATRTYEQYF. The chain couples TRBV28 to TRBJ2-7; no firm D call. The CDR3 is 14 residues long. Trimming shortened V by 3 bases and J by 2 bases, and 11 bases separated the two germline ends. Germline V gene lookup returns CDR1 MDHEN and CDR2 SYDVKM. Full variable domain (outside the CDR3, taken from reference TRBV28 and TRBJ2-7): DVKVTQSSRYLVKRTGEKVFLECVQDMDHENMFWYRQDPGLGLRLIYFSYDVKMKEKGDIPEGYSVSREKKERFSLILESASTNQTSMYLCASSFATRTYEQYFGPGTRLTVT.

The V gene is TRBV27, the J gene TRBJ2-3; no clear D gene. The CDR3 length is 13 residues. Trimming stripped 1 base from V and 4 bases from J, with 6 bases between. Per the germline V gene, CDR1 is MNHEY and CDR2 is SMNVEV (reference sequence). CDR3 nucleotide sequence: TGTGCCAGCAGTTTATACCCCCCAGATACGCAGTATTTT. It yields the protein CASSLYPPDTQYF.

The rearrangement links TRBV29-1 to TRBJ2-1; 13 bases agree with TRBD2. The J segment lost 4 bases and the V segment lost 2 bases, leaving 2 bases of the junction unmatched. This CDR3 contains 15 residues. Looked up from germline, CDR1 is SQVTM and CDR2 is ANQGSEA. This CDR3 reads CSVESGLAGYNEQFF. The DNA for the CDR3 is TGCAGCGTTGAATCGGGACTAGCGGGATACAATGAGCAGTTCTTC.

V and J are TRBV29-1 and TRBJ2-2; D is unresolved. CDR1 and CDR2 (germline): SQVTM, ANQGSEA. V lost 4 bases and J lost 4, with 16 bases in between. The CDR3 length is 15 residues. The CDR3 spells CSVVGSWGSTGELFF. CDR3 DNA sequence: TGCAGCGTTGTCGGTAGTTGGGGATCCACCGGGGAGCTGTTTTTT.

Only one count was recorded for this clone. CDR3 bases: TGCAGCGTTGACAAAACATTTGAGACCCAGTACTTC. Translated: CSVDKTFETQYF. The genes are TRBV29-1 and TRBJ2-5, with D hard to call. Germline values: CDR1 SQVTM, CDR2 ANQGSEA. The CDR3 runs 12 residues. V dropped 3 bases and J dropped 5 bases, with 10 bases sitting between them.

V is TRBV6-1 and J is TRBJ2-3; 10 bases are a match to TRBD2. CDR3 length equals 15 residues. With 5 bases clipped from V and 2 bases from J, the junction kept 4 bases outside the gene matches. CDR1 is MNHNS and CDR2 is SASEGT in the germline V gene. CDR3 bases: TGTGCCAGCAGTCTACTAGCGGGAAACACAGATACGCAGTATTTT. Protein: CASSLLAGNTDTQYF.

This clone was seen a handful of times. J is TRBJ1-1 and V is TRBV7-9; D remains ambiguous. The germline CDR1 and CDR2 sequences are SEHNR and FQNEAQ (reference sequence). The CDR3 is 11 amino acids. Trimming pared 4 bases from V and 5 bases from J, leaving 5 bases between. CDR3 protein: CASSWPTEAFF. The CDR3 DNA sequence: TGTGCCAGCAGCTGGCCTACTGAAGCTTTCTTT.

The gene calls are TRBV29-1 and TRBJ2-2, with a weak D call TRBD1 (5 bases). The CDR3 totals 12 residues. V was clipped by 5 bases and J by 5 bases, with 9 bases between them. Germline values: CDR1 SQVTM, CDR2 ANQGSEA. The CDR3 bases are TGCAGCGTTCAGGGCGTTACCGGGGAGCTGTTTTTT. It encodes CSVQGVTGELFF.

The chain joins TRBV30 to TRBJ2-3, with D unresolved. Per the germline V gene, CDR1 is GTSNPN and CDR2 is SVGIG (reference sequence). The CDR3 is made up of 11 amino acids. V shed 6 bases and J shed 5 bases, with 9 bases lying between them. The CDR3 nucleotides are TGTGCCTGCTCTATCGGAGATACGCAGTATTTT. This sequence encodes CACSIGDTQYF.

This chain connects TRBV7-8 to TRBJ2-7; no clear D. The CDR3 has 13 residues. The V and J ends lost 5 bases and 3 bases respectively, with 11 bases between them. Germline loops: CDR1 SGHVS, CDR2 FQNEAQ. CDR3 protein: CASSLRYSYEQYF. CDR3 nucleotide sequence: TGTGCCAGCAGCCTACGGTACAGCTACGAGCAGTACTTC.

The rearrangement links TRBV2 to TRBJ1-5; TRBD1 matches at 9 bases. V lost 3 bases to trimming and J lost 4 bases; unmatched junction nucleotides: 7. The CDR3 has 16 amino acids. Germline values: CDR1 SNHLY, CDR2 FYNNEI. For the CDR3, the DNA is TGTGCCAGCAGTGAGCCCGGGACAGGGCCTAATCAGCCCCAGCATTTT. Its protein product is CASSEPGTGPNQPQHF.

The V gene is TRBV5-6, the J gene TRBJ1-1; no definite D call. In germline, CDR1 is SGHDT, CDR2 YYEEEE. Trimming left V 1 base short and J 3 bases short, with 7 bases between. The CDR3 spans 13 residues. The CDR3, as DNA: TGTGCCAGCAGCTTGCTCGGGGACACTGAAGCTTTCTTT. This encodes CASSLLGDTEAFF.